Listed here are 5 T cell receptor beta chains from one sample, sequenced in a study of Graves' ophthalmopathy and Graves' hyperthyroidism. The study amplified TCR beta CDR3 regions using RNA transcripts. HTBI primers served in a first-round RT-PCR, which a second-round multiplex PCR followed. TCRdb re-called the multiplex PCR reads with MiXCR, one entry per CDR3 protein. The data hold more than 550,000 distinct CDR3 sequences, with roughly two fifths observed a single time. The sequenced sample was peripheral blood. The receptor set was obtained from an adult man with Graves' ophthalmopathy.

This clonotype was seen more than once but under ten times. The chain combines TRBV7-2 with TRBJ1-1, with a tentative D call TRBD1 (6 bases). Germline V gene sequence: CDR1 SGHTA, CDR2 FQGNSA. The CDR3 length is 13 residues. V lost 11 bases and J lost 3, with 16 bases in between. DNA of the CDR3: TGTGCCTGGAGCAGGGGTTGGGACACTGAAGCTTTCTTT. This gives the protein CAWSRGWDTEAFF.

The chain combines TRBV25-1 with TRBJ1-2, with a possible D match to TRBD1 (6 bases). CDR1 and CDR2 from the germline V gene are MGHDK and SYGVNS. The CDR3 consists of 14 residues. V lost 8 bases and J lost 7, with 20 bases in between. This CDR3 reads CASLRQDLPSGYTF. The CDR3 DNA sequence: TGTGCCAGCTTGCGACAGGACCTCCCGAGTGGCTACACCTTC.

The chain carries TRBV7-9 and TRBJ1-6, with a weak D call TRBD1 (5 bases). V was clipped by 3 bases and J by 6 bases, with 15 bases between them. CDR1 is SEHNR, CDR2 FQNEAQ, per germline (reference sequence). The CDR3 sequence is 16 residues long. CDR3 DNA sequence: TGTGCCAGCAGCTTGACGGGGCCGCGAATTAATTCACCCCTCCACTTT. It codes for CASSLTGPRINSPLHF.

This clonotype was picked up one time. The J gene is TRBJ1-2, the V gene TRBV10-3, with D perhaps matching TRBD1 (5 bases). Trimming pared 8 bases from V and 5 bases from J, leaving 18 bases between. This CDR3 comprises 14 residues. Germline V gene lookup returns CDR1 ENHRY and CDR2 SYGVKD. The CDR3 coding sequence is TGTGCCATCCCCTTGCAGGGACCGCTTTATGGCTACACCTTC. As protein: CAIPLQGPLYGYTF.

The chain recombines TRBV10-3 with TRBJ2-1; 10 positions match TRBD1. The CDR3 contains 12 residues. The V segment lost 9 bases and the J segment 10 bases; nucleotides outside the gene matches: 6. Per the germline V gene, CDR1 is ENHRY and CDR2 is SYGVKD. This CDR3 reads CAIGQGVGEQFF. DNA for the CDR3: TGTGCCATTGGACAGGGGGTAGGAGAGCAGTTCTTC.